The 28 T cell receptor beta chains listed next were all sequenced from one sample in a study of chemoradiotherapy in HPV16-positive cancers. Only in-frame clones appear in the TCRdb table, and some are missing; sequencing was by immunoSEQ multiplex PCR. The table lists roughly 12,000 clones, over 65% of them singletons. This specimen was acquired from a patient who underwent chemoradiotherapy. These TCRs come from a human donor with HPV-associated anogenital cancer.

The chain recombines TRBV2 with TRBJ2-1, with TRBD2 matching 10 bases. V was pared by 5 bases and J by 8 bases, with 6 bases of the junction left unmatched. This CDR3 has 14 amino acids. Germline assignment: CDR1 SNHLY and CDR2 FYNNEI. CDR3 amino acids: CASSPLAGAYEQFF. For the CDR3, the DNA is TGTGCCAGCAGTCCTCTAGCGGGAGCTTATGAGCAGTTCTTC.

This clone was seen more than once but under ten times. This chain's CDR3 is CATTGDYPGEANVLTF. The DNA for the CDR3 is TGTGCCACCACCGGGGACTACCCTGGGGAGGCCAACGTCCTGACTTTC. The gene calls are TRBV15 and TRBJ2-6, with 7 bases identical to TRBD2. Germline V lookup: CDR1 LNHNV, CDR2 YYDKDF (reference sequence). The V and J ends lost 7 bases and 6 bases, in that order; junction bases with no gene match: 12. The length of the CDR3 is 16 residues.

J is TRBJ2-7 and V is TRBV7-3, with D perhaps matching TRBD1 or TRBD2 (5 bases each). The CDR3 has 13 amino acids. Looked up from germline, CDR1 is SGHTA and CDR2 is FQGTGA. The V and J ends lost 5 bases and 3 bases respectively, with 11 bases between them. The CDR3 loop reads CASSVRDGYEQYF. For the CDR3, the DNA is TGTGCCAGCAGCGTCCGGGACGGCTACGAGCAGTACTTC.

CDR3 DNA: TGTGCCAGCAGCTTAGAGGGACAGGTGTCCACAGATACGCAGTATTTT. This translates into CASSLEGQVSTDTQYF. This chain joins TRBV7-2 and TRBJ2-3; 8 bases agree with TRBD1. The CDR3 loop spans 16 amino acids. The V gene end was trimmed by 1 base and the J gene end by 2 bases; junction bases not matched to a gene: 5. Germline CDR1 and CDR2: SGHTA and FQGNSA. Complete variable domain (other parts from reference TRBV7-2 and TRBJ2-3): GAGVSQSPSNKVTEKGKDVELRCDPISGHTALYWYRQSLGQGLEFLIYFQGNSAPDKSGLPSDRFSAERTGGSVSTLTIQRTQQEDSAVYLCASSLEGQVSTDTQYFGPGTRLTVL.

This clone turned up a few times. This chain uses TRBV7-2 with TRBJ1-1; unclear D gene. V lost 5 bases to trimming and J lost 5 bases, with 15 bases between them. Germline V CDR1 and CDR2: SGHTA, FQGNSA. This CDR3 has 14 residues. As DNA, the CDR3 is TGTGCCAGCAGCAAGGGAGAGTTTGGGACTGAAGCTTTCTTT. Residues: CASSKGEFGTEAFF.

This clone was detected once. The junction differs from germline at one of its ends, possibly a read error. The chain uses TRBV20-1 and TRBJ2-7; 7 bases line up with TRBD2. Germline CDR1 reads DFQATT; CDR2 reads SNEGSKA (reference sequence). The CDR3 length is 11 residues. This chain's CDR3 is CSAREGVREGF. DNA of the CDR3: TGCAGTGCTAGAGAGGGAGTGAGGGAGGGCTTC.

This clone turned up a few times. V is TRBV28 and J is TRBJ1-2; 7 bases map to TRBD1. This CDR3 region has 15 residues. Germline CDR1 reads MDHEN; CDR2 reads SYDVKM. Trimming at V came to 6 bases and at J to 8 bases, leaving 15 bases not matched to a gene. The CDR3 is CASRSSLGGFEGYTF. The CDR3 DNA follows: TGTGCCAGCAGGAGCTCGCTAGGGGGCTTTGAAGGCTACACCTTC.

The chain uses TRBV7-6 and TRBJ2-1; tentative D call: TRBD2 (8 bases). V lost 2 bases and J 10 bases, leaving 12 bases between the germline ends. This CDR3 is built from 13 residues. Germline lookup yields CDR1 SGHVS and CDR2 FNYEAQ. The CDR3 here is CASSLIAGQEQFF. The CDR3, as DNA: TGTGCCAGCAGCTTAATAGCGGGACAGGAGCAGTTCTTC.

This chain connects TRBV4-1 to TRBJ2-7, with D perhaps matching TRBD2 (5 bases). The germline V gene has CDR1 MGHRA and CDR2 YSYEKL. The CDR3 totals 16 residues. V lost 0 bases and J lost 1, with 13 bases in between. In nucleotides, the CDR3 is TGCGCCAGCAGCCAAGATGGTGCGGGTCTTTCCTACGAGCAGTACTTC. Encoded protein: CASSQDGAGLSYEQYF.

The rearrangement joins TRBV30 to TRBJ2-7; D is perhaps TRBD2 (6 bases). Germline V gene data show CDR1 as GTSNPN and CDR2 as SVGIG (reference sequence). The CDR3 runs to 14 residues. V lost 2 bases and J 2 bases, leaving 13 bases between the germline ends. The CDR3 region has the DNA TGTGCCTGGAGTCATAGCGGCAACCCCTACGAGCAGTACTTC. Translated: CAWSHSGNPYEQYF.

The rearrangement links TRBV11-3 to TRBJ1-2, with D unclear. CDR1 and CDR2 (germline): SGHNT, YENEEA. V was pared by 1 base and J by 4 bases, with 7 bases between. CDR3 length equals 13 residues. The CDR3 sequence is CASSLGGGYGYTF. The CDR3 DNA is TGTGCCAGCAGCTTAGGAGGCGGCTATGGCTACACCTTC. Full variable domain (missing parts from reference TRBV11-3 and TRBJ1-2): EAGVVQSPRYKIIEKKQPVAFWCNPISGHNTLYWYLQNLGQGPELLIRYENEEAVDDSQLPKDRFSAERLKGVDSTLKIQPAELGDSAVYLCASSLGGGYGYTFGSGTRLTVV.

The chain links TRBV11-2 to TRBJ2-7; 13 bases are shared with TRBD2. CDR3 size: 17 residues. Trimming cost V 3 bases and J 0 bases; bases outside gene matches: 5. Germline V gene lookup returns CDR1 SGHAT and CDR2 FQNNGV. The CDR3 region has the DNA TGTGCCAGCAGCTTTGGGACTAGCGGGGTTAGCTCCTACGAGCAGTACTTC. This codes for CASSFGTSGVSSYEQYF.

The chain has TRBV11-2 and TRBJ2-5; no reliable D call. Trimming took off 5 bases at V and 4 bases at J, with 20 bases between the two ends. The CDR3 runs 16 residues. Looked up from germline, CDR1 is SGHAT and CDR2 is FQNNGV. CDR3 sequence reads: CASSPQIRSALETQYF. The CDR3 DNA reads TGTGCCAGCAGCCCCCAAATCAGGTCGGCGTTAGAGACCCAGTACTTC.

Here the CDR3 reads CSVREGYGYTF. CDR3 bases: TGCAGCGTTAGGGAGGGCTATGGCTACACCTTC. The chain recombines TRBV29-1 with TRBJ1-2, with D hard to call. This CDR3 has 11 amino acids. Trimming removed 5 bases at V and 4 bases at J, with 8 bases between. Germline CDR1 and CDR2: SQVTM and ANQGSEA. Full variable domain (rest looked up from reference TRBV29-1 and TRBJ1-2): SAVISQKPSRDICQRGTSLTIQCQVDSQVTMMFWYRQQPGQSLTLIATANQGSEATYESGFVIDKFPISRPNLTFSTLTVSNMSPEDSSIYLCSVREGYGYTFGSGTRLTVV.

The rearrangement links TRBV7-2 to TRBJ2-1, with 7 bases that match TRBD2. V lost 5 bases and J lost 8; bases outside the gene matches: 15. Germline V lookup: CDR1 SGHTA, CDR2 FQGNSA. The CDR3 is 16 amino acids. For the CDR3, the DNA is TGTGCCAGCAGCCTCCACTCTAGCGGAGGCCCCCATGAGCAGTTCTTC. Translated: CASSLHSSGGPHEQFF.

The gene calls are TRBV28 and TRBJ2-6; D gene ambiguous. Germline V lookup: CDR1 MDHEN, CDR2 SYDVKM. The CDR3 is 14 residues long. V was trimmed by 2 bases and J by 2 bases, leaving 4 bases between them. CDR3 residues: CASSLHTGANVLTF. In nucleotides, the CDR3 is TGTGCCAGCAGTTTACATACTGGGGCCAACGTCCTGACTTTC.

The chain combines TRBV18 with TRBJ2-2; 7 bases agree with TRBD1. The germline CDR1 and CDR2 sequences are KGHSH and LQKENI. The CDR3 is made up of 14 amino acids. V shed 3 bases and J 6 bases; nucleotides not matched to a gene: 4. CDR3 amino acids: CASSPDRAAGELFF. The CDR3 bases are TGTGCCAGCTCACCCGACAGGGCGGCCGGGGAGCTGTTTTTT. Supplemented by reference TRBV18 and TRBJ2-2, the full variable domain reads NAGVMQNPRHLVRRRGQEARLRCSPMKGHSHVYWYRQLPEEGLKFMVYLQKENIIDESGMPKERFSAEFPKEGPSILRIQQVVRGDSAAYFCASSPDRAAGELFFGEGSRLTVL.

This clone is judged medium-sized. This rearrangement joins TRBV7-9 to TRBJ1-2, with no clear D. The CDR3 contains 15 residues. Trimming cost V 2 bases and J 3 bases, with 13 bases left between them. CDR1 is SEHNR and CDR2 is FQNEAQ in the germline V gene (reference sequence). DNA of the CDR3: TGTGCCAGCAGCTTACTGGTAGGGTATTACTATGGCTACACCTTC. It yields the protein CASSLLVGYYYGYTF.

Here the CDR3 DNA reads TGTGCCAGCAGCTTAGCGGGACAGCTAGCCAAAAACATTCAGTACTTC. Translating gives CASSLAGQLAKNIQYF. The V call is TRBV7-2, the J call TRBJ2-4; 7 positions match TRBD1. The length of the CDR3 is 16 residues. Germline trimming cut 0 bases from V and 0 bases from J; bases unmatched to any gene: 2. Germline V CDR1 and CDR2: SGHTA, FQGNSA.

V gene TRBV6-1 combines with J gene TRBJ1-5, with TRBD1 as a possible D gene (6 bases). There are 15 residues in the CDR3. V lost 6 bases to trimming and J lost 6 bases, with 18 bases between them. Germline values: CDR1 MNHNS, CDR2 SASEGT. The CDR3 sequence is CASSRSTGYSQPQHF. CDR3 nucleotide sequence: TGTGCCAGCAGCCGATCCACAGGGTATAGTCAGCCCCAGCATTTT.

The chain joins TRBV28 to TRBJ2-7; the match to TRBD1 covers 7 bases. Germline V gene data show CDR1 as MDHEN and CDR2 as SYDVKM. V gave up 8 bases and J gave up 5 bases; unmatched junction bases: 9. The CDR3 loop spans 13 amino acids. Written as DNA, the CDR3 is TGTGCCAGCGGAGCAGGGGGTTTCGACGAGCAGTACTTC. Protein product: CASGAGGFDEQYF.

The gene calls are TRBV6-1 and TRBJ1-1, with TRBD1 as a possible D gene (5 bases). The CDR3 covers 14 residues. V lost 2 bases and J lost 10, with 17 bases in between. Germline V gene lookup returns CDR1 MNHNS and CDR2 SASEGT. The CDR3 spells CASSERGIRVGAFF. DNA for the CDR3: TGTGCCAGCAGTGAACGGGGCATCCGTGTCGGAGCTTTCTTT.

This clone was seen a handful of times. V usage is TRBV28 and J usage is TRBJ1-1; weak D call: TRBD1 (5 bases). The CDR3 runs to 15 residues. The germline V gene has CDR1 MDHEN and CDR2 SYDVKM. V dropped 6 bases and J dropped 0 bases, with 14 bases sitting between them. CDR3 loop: CASRSDSDMNTEAFF. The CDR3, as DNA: TGTGCCAGCAGATCCGACAGTGACATGAACACTGAAGCTTTCTTT. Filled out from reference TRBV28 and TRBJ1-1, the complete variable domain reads DVKVTQSSRYLVKRTGEKVFLECVQDMDHENMFWYRQDPGLGLRLIYFSYDVKMKEKGDIPEGYSVSREKKERFSLILESASTNQTSMYLCASRSDSDMNTEAFFGQGTRLTVV.

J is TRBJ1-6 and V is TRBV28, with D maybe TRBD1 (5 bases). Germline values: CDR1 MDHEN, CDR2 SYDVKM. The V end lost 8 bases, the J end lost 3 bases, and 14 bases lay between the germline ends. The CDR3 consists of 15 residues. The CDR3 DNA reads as TGTGCCAGCGTTTTGGGGCTATTCTATAATTCACCCCTCCACTTT. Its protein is CASVLGLFYNSPLHF.

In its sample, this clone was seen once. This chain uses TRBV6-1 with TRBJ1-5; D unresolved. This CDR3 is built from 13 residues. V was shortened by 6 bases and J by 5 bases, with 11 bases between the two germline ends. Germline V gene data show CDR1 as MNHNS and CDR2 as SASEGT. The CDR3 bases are TGTGCCAGCAGCGTCAGGACCTATCAGCCCCAGCATTTT. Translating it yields CASSVRTYQPQHF.

DNA for the CDR3: TGTGCCAGCAGCTTAAACCCCTATGGCTACACCTTC. Protein: CASSLNPYGYTF. The J gene is TRBJ1-2, the V gene TRBV13, with D unresolved. With 2 bases removed from V and 4 bases from J, the gap between germline ends came to 5 bases. The CDR3 consists of 12 residues. CDR1 and CDR2 (germline): PRHDT, FYEKMQ (reference sequence).

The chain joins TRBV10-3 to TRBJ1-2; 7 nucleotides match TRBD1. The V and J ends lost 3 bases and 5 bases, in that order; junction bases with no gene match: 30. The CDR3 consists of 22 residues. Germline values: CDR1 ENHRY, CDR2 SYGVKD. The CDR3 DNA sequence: TGTGCCATCAGTGACCCCACCTTGACAGGGTCGCTTAATACAGCTTTTCAGTATGGCTACACCTTC. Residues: CAISDPTLTGSLNTAFQYGYTF.

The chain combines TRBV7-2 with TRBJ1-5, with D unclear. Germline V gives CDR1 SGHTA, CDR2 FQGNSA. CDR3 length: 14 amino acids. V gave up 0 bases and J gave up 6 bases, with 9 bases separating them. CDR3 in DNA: TGTGCCAGCAGCTTAGCATGGGCGGGTCAGCCCCAGCATTTT. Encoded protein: CASSLAWAGQPQHF.